This T cell receptor beta chain was recorded in a study of blood T cell repertoires in COVID-19 (dated by TCRdb to 2018 to 2021). Concerning the study at large: Samples from collaborators originated in the United States, Italy and Spain and spanned both the acute and convalescent phases of COVID-19. The material from the prospective study consisted of cDNA or gDNA derived from T cells, B-cell-depleted T cells, or PBMCs. Deeply sampled blood TCRbeta repertoires from subjects exposed to, actively infected with, or recovered from COVID-19 were included in the dataset. The repertoires were released in a freely available public database intended as a resource for research on the immune response to SARS-CoV-2. The samples were drawn from two sources: the first 160 participants of the ongoing ImmuneRACE study, and 1,254 subjects contributed by 6 global collaborators. The sample metadata nearly always contained a de-identified subject ID, COVID-19 status, age in years and sex. Where HLA class I and class II types were available, the types were taken from metadata supplied by the sample provider, not from assay-based typing.

Its CDR3 holds 15 amino acids, cysteine through phenylalanine. This entry keeps only the CDR3 DNA: 45 bases, framed from base 1. V lost 4 bases and J lost 1 base, and the count of bases not matched to a germline gene is 4. CDR1 and CDR2, looked up from the germline V gene, are LGHNA and YSLEER. Details on this clone: What this receptor recognizes is not known. The input lacks base qualities; no much larger clone sits a single base away.

The immunoSEQ Assay, a bias-controlled multiplex PCR, was used to amplify TCRbeta CDR3 regions from genomic DNA. The original methods were these. The number of nucleated cells in each sample was estimated by amplification of reference gene primers within the assay. To quantify the absolute abundance of each unique TCRbeta CDR3 rearrangement, sequence reads were collapsed and filtered. For each sample, productive Simpson clonality was calculated as the square root of Simpson's diversity index over productive rearrangements. TCRdb took over this immuneACCESS table, retaining in-frame rearrangements with V and J assigned. Such tables are incomplete; in checked studies, under half of the missing clones stem from an unresolved V gene, and the remainder is unexplained. The V and J calls and the clone size are those of that table, but D and trimming were determined from the DNA. The sample table contains 200,000 to 300,000 clones; only one count was recorded for about 89% of them. The ten largest make up less than 3% of the sample.

In the prospective study, participants were roughly 18 to 90 years old, resided in 20 to 30 geographic areas of the United States, and were enrolled through a virtual design. To assign participants to cohorts, the prospective study relied on clinical history that participants themselves reported in a screening survey and a study questionnaire. Recovered participants in ImmuneRACE Cohort 3 were defined by two consecutive negative NP/OP PCR tests, clearance by a healthcare professional, or resolution of symptoms. In the prospective study, mobile phlebotomists collected whole blood, serum and a nasopharyngeal or oropharyngeal swab from each participant. Participants in the prospective study had the option to provide additional blood draws and questionnaires over an approximately two-month period. Blood samples from the prospective study were shipped frozen or at room temperature prior to DNA extraction.

Results the study describes overall, beyond this receptor: The amount of clinical and demographic metadata varied by source and participant and was provided uncurated.

The sequence joins TRBV4-3 to TRBJ1-1, and 9 bases in between align with TRBD1. The receptor comes from a woman younger than 30 who had recovered from COVID-19. The sample comprised PBMCs or T cells enriched from blood (not recorded which). The CDR3 reads CASSPDRGENTEAFF. The DNA reads as follows: TGCGCCAGCAGCCCCGACAGGGGGGAGAACACTGAAGCTTTCTTT.